Below are 15 T cell receptor beta chains sequenced from a single sample in a study of vaccination and CD4 T cells after COVID-19. The antigens for these receptors are not known. Treatment defined: roughly 10-day PBMC culture with coronavirus spike peptide pools or control peptides (ViraFEST assay). Sequenced with the Oncomine TCR Beta short-read assay was DNA taken from cultured CD4+ T cells. TCRdb passed the PCR reads through MiXCR, listing each CDR3 protein once. This table has several thousand distinct CDR3 sequences, 60% appearing once. The sample was cultured CD4+ T cells from blood, taken after SARS-CoV-2 vaccination. The receptors originated from a human donor with COVID-19.

V and J are TRBV27 and TRBJ1-2, with TRBD1 matching 7 bases. This CDR3 has 16 residues. Germline CDR1 and CDR2: MNHEY and SMNVEV (reference sequence). Losses at the gene ends were 4 bases for V and 7 bases for J; bases not matched to a gene: 15. As DNA, the CDR3 is TGTGCCAGCAGTTCCCATCGACAGGGAATGGGTCTTGGCTACACCTTC. Protein: CASSSHRQGMGLGYTF.

This clonotype was observed once. Here the CDR3 DNA reads TGTGCCACGACCGGGACAGGGATCTCCTACGAGCAGTACTTC. It specifies CATTGTGISYEQYF. The chain recombines TRBV10-3 with TRBJ2-7; 9 bases fit TRBD1. Looked up from germline, CDR1 is ENHRY and CDR2 is SYGVKD. Unmatched junction bases numbered 7, after V lost 10 bases and J lost 0 bases. This CDR3 has 14 amino acids.

This clonotype was counted once. The rearrangement uses TRBV7-9 and TRBJ2-5, with 7 bases fitting TRBD2. Germline trimming cut 5 bases from V and 3 bases from J; bases unmatched to any gene: 6. The CDR3 length is 14 residues. Germline values: CDR1 SEHNR, CDR2 FQNEAQ (reference sequence). CDR3 loop: CASSLLLAEETQYF. The CDR3, as DNA: TGTGCCAGCAGCCTCCTGCTAGCGGAAGAGACCCAGTACTTC.

This clonotype is a singleton in its sample. The genes are TRBV4-3 and TRBJ1-2; D remains unclear. The ends were cut back, 1 base at V and 3 bases at J, with 12 bases in the middle. The germline V gene has CDR1 LGHNA and CDR2 YSLEER. The CDR3 contains 15 residues. As DNA, the CDR3 is TGCGCCAGCAGCCAAGGGCCTACCGGGTACTATGGCTACACCTTC. Amino acids: CASSQGPTGYYGYTF.

The chain employs TRBV11-3 and TRBJ1-1; TRBD1 is a possible D gene (5 bases). Germline CDR1 SGHNT, CDR2 YENEEA. The V and J ends lost 5 bases and 4 bases respectively, with 20 bases between them. The CDR3 totals 16 residues. CDR3 sequence: CASSPGGVGAPTEAFF. In DNA form, the CDR3 reads TGTGCCAGCAGCCCTGGCGGGGTCGGGGCCCCCACTGAAGCTTTCTTT.

The chain uses TRBV24-1 and TRBJ1-5; 10 nucleotides agree with TRBD1. V lost 7 bases to trimming and J lost 2 bases; unmatched junction nucleotides: 1. CDR1 and CDR2 from the germline V gene are KGHDR and SFDVKD. The CDR3 sequence is 14 residues long. CDR3 loop: CATRGTGGNQPQHF. CDR3 in DNA: TGTGCCACCAGGGGGACAGGGGGCAATCAGCCCCAGCATTTT.

The CDR3 here is CASSLQGSRNYGYTF. DNA for the CDR3: TGTGCCAGCAGCTTACAGGGCAGCAGGAACTATGGCTACACCTTC. This sequence joins TRBV27 and TRBJ1-2; D may be TRBD1 (6 bases). The CDR3 has 15 amino acids. V shed 6 bases and J shed 2 bases, with 16 bases lying between them. Germline CDR1 and CDR2: MNHEY and SMNVEV (reference sequence).

The rearrangement uses TRBV4-1 and TRBJ2-1; D is possibly TRBD1 or TRBD2 (5 bases each). Per the germline V gene, CDR1 is MGHRA and CDR2 is YSYEKL. Trimming took 1 base from V and 10 from J, leaving 17 bases between them. The CDR3 extends over 15 amino acids. CDR3: CASSQATGRGREQFF. The CDR3 nucleotides are TGCGCCAGCAGCCAAGCGACGGGGCGCGGACGAGAGCAGTTCTTC.

V is TRBV6-4 and J is TRBJ2-1; tentatively, D is TRBD2 (5 bases). Trimming removed 8 bases from V and 7 bases from J, with 12 bases in between. The CDR3 consists of 12 residues. Germline V lookup: CDR1 MRHNA, CDR2 SNTAGT. The CDR3 coding sequence is TGTGCCAGCGGCCTAGCTGGGAATGAGCAGTTCTTC. Translated: CASGLAGNEQFF.

The V gene is TRBV20-1, the J gene TRBJ1-6; possibly TRBD1 for D (6 bases). The CDR3 loop spans 12 amino acids. Per germline, CDR1 DFQATT and CDR2 SNEGSKA (reference sequence). The V end lost 0 bases, the J end lost 9 bases, and 6 bases lay between the germline ends. Here the CDR3 DNA reads TGCAGTGCTAGAGACAGGGGTTCACCCCTCCACTTT. Protein product: CSARDRGSPLHF.

As DNA, the CDR3 is TGTGCCTGGAGTACGCCGGGACTAGCTTTACCCGAGCAGTACTTC. Amino acids: CAWSTPGLALPEQYF. The rearrangement uses TRBV30 and TRBJ2-7, with TRBD2 matching 9 bases. Trimming cost V 2 bases and J 6 bases; bases outside gene matches: 11. This CDR3 is built from 15 residues. Germline V gene data show CDR1 as GTSNPN and CDR2 as SVGIG (reference sequence).

This clonotype was seen once. The chain carries TRBV7-2 and TRBJ2-2; no firm D call. The CDR3 covers 13 residues. The germline gives CDR1 SGHTA, CDR2 FQGNSA. The V end was cut by 5 bases, the J end by 0 bases, with 4 bases between. The CDR3 loop reads CASSRANTGELFF. The CDR3 DNA sequence: TGTGCCAGCAGCCGCGCGAACACCGGGGAGCTGTTTTTT. Together with reference TRBV7-2 and TRBJ2-2, the CDR3 gives the full variable domain: GAGVSQSPSNKVTEKGKDVELRCDPISGHTALYWYRQSLGQGLEFLIYFQGNSAPDKSGLPSDRFSAERTGGSVSTLTIQRTQQEDSAVYLCASSRANTGELFFGEGSRLTVL.

The chain recombines TRBV7-8 with TRBJ2-7, with unresolved D. Trimming left V 0 bases short and J 6 bases short, with 9 bases between. CDR1 is SGHVS and CDR2 is FQNEAQ in the germline V gene. This CDR3 is 13 amino acids long. The CDR3 reads CASSLAPQVEQYF. CDR3 nucleotide sequence: TGTGCCAGCAGCTTAGCCCCTCAGGTCGAGCAGTACTTC.

This rearrangement joins TRBV5-1 to TRBJ1-1, with D possibly TRBD1 on 5 matching bases. Germline V gene sequence: CDR1 SGHRS, CDR2 YFSETQ. Deletions cut 0 bases from V and 7 bases from J, with 10 bases between. This CDR3 has 13 residues. Written as DNA, the CDR3 is TGCGCCAGCAGCTTGGATAGGGGCAGTGAAGCTTTCTTT. It translates to CASSLDRGSEAFF.

The V call is TRBV20-1, the J call TRBJ1-2; the D gene is possibly TRBD1 (6 bases). The ends were cut back, 0 bases at V and 8 bases at J, with 25 bases in the middle. The length of the CDR3 is 17 residues. Germline V gene sequence: CDR1 DFQATT, CDR2 SNEGSKA (reference sequence). CDR3 sequence reads: CSAREPTLGRGGRGYTF. CDR3 in DNA: TGCAGTGCTAGAGAACCTACCCTTGGCAGGGGAGGTAGGGGCTACACCTTC.